The clone carrying this T cell receptor beta chain was counted many times. The entry originates in a study of blood T cell repertoires in COVID-19. Study summary: PBMCs, B-cell-depleted T cells, or T cells were the source of the cDNA or gDNA that made up the material.

In the study's own analysis: Counts of nucleated cells, estimated from reference gene primer amplification, were obtained. TCRdb's table, derived via immunoSEQ multiplex PCR, lists solely in-frame clones and lacks some. The V and J calls and clone size are taken from that table; D and trimming were inferred from the DNA. The sample has approximately 160,000 clones; over 75% are singletons. The clonotype originates from a man aged 55 to 70 with active or convalescent COVID-19. Sequencing was carried out using peripheral blood.

The CDR3 loop reads CASSRVGRSSYNEQFF. The DNA for the CDR3 is TGTGCCAGCAGTAGAGTCGGGAGAAGCTCCTACAATGAGCAGTTCTTC. J is TRBJ2-1 and V is TRBV2, with TRBD2 as a possible D gene (6 bases). This CDR3 comprises 16 residues. Germline-derived CDR1 and CDR2 are SNHLY and FYNNEI. Trimming took off 5 bases at V and 0 bases at J, with 14 bases between the two ends.